Listed below are T cell receptor beta chains from one sample, sequenced in a study of blood T cell repertoires in COVID-19. Measured with immunoSEQ multiplex PCR; TCRdb has only the in-frame clones, and not every one. The data show some 50,000 clones, approximately 90% seen once. Sequenced sample: peripheral blood. These receptors were taken from a human donor in a cohort sampled during active COVID-19. The CDR3 runs from the conserved cysteine through the conserved F or W. The order of the fields is D gene, J gene, clone size, V gene, CDR3 DNA, CDR3 protein. The D gene is left open where the match is weak. Expanded clones are given a class, and other clones once, few, many or no size at all.

>NA|TRBJ2-6|NA|TRBV4-1
TGCGCCAGCAGCCACCTAGAGGATGTCCTGACTTTC
CASSHLEDVLTF
>TRBD1|TRBJ1-2|NA|TRBV6-6
TGTGCCAGCAGTTGGGGGACAGGGGGTGGTGGCTACACCTTC
CASSWGTGGGGYTF
>NA|TRBJ1-2|NA|TRBV5-1
TGCGCCAGCACCCTAAGTCCGGGGGGCCGGGATGGCTACACCTTC
CASTLSPGGRDGYTF
>NA|TRBJ1-2|NA|TRBV6-5
TGTGCCAGCAGTTACCGGGACACCGCTAACTATGGCTACACCTTC
CASSYRDTANYGYTF
>NA|TRBJ1-5|NA|TRBV27
TGTGCCAGCAGTGGGAAGTGGGGCGCTCAGCCCCAGCATTTT
CASSGKWGAQPQHF
>NA|TRBJ2-3|NA|TRBV29-1
TGCAGCGTTGAGCCTAGCAAGGTGTTGGATACGCAGTATTTT
CSVEPSKVLDTQYF
>TRBD1|TRBJ1-6|NA|TRBV2
TGTGCCAGCAGCGCCCAGGGGGTACCCCTCCACTTT
CASSAQGVPLHF
>NA|TRBJ1-5|NA|TRBV29-1
TGCAGCGTCCGCGGGGCCTCTAGCAATCAGCCCCAGCATTTT
CSVRGASSNQPQHF
>TRBD2|TRBJ2-7|NA|TRBV7-6
TGTGCCAGCAGCTCCACTAGCGGCTACGAGCAGTACTTC
CASSSTSGYEQYF
>NA|TRBJ1-3|once|TRBV6-1
TGTGCCAGCAGTGACCCGGGATGGGTTACTGGAAACACCATATATTTT
CASSDPGWVTGNTIYF
>NA|TRBJ1-4|NA|TRBV6-5
TGTGCCAGCAGGACTCGAGTTGTTGAAAAACTGTTTTTT
CASRTRVVEKLFF
>TRBD2|TRBJ2-7|NA|TRBV5-6
TGTGCCAGCAGCTCCGGGACTAGTGCCCACGAGCAGTACTTC
CASSSGTSAHEQYF
>NA|TRBJ2-7|NA|TRBV14
TGTGCCAGCAGCCAAGCCGGAGGGGACTACGAGCAGTACTTC
CASSQAGGDYEQYF
>TRBD1|TRBJ2-3|NA|TRBV24-1
TGTGCCACCAGTGATCCGGGACAGGGGGCGTCCGGAGATACGCAGTATTTT
CATSDPGQGASGDTQYF
>TRBD1|TRBJ2-7|NA|TRBV5-1
TGCGCCAGCAGCGTTGTATGGGGACAGGGGGCAAGCGAGCAGTACTTC
CASSVVWGQGASEQYF
>TRBD1|TRBJ1-2|NA|TRBV6-5
TGTGCCAGCAGTCCCGACAGGGGCTATGGCTACACCTTC
CASSPDRGYGYTF
>NA|TRBJ2-6|NA|TRBV12-2
TGTGCAAGTCGCTTAGAAGGCAGGGGGAACACTGGGGCCAACGTCCTGACTTTC
CASRLEGRGNTGANVLTF
>TRBD2|TRBJ2-7|NA|TRBV4-1
TGCGCCAGCAGCCGCGGCAACCGGGAGGCTACCGAGCAGTACTTC
CASSRGNREATEQYF
>TRBD2|TRBJ2-1|NA|TRBV7-2
TGTGCCAGCAGCCTAGGGAGTAGCGGGACCTACAATGAGCAGTTCTTC
CASSLGSSGTYNEQFF
>TRBD1|TRBJ2-4|NA|TRBV5-6
TGTGCCAGCAGCTGGGGACAGTCCCTTGTTCAGTACTTC
CASSWGQSLVQYF
>TRBD1|TRBJ2-2|large|TRBV7-3
TGTGCCAGCAGCCGACTTGGGACAGCAGCCACCGGGGAGCTGTTTTTT
CASSRLGTAATGELFF
>TRBD1|TRBJ1-2|NA|TRBV2
TGTGCCAGCACCGGGACAGGGGGGTTCTATGGCTACACCTTC
CASTGTGGFYGYTF
>NA|TRBJ2-4|NA|TRBV4-1
TGCGCCAGCAGCCAAGAGTGGCCAGCCAAAAACATTCAGTACTTC
CASSQEWPAKNIQYF
>NA|TRBJ1-6|NA|TRBV18
TGTGCCAGCTCATCATCCCAGGATTCACCCCTCCACTTT
CASSSSQDSPLHF
>TRBD1|TRBJ2-7|NA|TRBV5-1
TGCGCCAGCAGCTTCATCCCGGGACAGGGAGTATCGTACGAGCAGTACTTC
CASSFIPGQGVSYEQYF
>NA|TRBJ2-1|NA|TRBV28
TGTGCCAGCAGTTTTAGCAATCCCGAGCAGTTCTTC
CASSFSNPEQFF
>TRBD1|TRBJ2-6|NA|TRBV7-6
TGTGCCAGCAGCCTTGGACAGGGCAACTCTGGGGCCAACGTCCTGACTTTC
CASSLGQGNSGANVLTF
>NA|TRBJ1-1|NA|TRBV19
TGTGCCAGTAGGGGTTTCCGGGACAAAGACACTGAAGCTTTCTTT
CASRGFRDKDTEAFF
>TRBD2|TRBJ2-1|NA|TRBV5-4
TGTGCCAGCAGCTTAGGCCTAGCGGGCTACAATGAGCAGTTCTTC
CASSLGLAGYNEQFF
>NA|TRBJ1-5|NA|TRBV5-1
TGCGCCAGCAGCTTTAGCCCCCAAGACAGTTATCAGCCCCAGCATTTT
CASSFSPQDSYQPQHF
>TRBD1|TRBJ2-3|NA|TRBV27
TGTGCCAGCAGGCACTACTACTCCCCGACAGGGGGCCGCACAGATACGCAGTATTTT
CASRHYYSPTGGRTDTQYF
>NA|TRBJ1-2|NA|TRBV10-3
TGTGCCATCAGTGAGGAGAGGAACTATGGCTACACCTTC
CAISEERNYGYTF
>TRBD1|TRBJ2-7|NA|TRBV2
TGTGCCAGCAGCAACAGGGGACAGTCCTACGAGCAGTACTTC
CASSNRGQSYEQYF
>NA|TRBJ1-1|NA|TRBV7-3
TGTGCCAGCAGCTTAAACACCTACACTGAAGCTTTCTTT
CASSLNTYTEAFF
>NA|TRBJ2-3|NA|TRBV6-5
TGTGCCAGCAGGACCTCGGGGGGCACAGATACGCAGTATTTT
CASRTSGGTDTQYF
>NA|TRBJ2-6|NA|TRBV21-1
TGTGCCAGCAGCAAATGGGGGAGGGGCTTGTCTGGGGCCAACGTCCTGACTTTC
CASSKWGRGLSGANVLTF
>NA|TRBJ1-2|NA|TRBV5-4
TGTGCCAGCAGCTTTTCACAGGGTTCTAACTATGGCTACACCTTC
CASSFSQGSNYGYTF
>NA|TRBJ2-7|NA|TRBV20-1
TGCAGTGCTAGCAGCGGCCACGAGCAGTACTTC
CSASSGHEQYF
>NA|TRBJ1-1|NA|TRBV2
TGTGCCAGCAGTGTTACAGGGACGGACACTGAAGCTTTCTTT
CASSVTGTDTEAFF
>NA|TRBJ1-1|NA|TRBV18
TGTGCCAGCTCACTGATACAGGGGAACACTGAAGCTTTCTTT
CASSLIQGNTEAFF
>NA|TRBJ1-5|NA|TRBV2
TGTGCCAGCAGTGAGTTCGACGGGGTGGGGAGCAATCAGCCCCAGCATTTT
CASSEFDGVGSNQPQHF